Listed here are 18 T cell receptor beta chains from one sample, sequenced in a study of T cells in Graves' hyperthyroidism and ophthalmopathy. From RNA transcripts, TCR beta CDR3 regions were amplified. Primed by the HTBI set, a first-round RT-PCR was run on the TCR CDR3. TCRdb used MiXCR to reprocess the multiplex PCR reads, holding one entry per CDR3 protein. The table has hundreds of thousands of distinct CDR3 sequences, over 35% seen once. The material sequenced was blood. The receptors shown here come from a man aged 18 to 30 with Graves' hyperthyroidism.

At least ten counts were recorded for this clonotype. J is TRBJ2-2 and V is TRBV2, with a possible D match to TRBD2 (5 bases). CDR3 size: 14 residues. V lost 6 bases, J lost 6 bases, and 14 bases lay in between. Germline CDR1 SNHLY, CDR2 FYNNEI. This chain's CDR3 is CASSGELVAGELFF. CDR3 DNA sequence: TGTGCCAGCAGCGGCGAACTAGTAGCCGGGGAGCTGTTTTTT.

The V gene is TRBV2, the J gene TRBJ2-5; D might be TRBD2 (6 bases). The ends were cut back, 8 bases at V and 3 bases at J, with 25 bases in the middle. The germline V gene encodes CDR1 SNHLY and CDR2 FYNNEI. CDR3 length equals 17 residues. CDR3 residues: CASSSLREGTGEETQYF. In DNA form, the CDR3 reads TGTGCCAGCTCATCTCTGAGGGAAGGGACGGGGGAAGAGACCCAGTACTTC.

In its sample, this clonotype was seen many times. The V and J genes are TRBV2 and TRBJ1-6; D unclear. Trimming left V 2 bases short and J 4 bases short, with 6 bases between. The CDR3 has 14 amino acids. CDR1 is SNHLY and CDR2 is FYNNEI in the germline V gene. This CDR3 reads CASSETGYNSPLHF. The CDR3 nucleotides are TGTGCCAGCAGTGAAACCGGGTATAATTCACCCCTCCACTTT.

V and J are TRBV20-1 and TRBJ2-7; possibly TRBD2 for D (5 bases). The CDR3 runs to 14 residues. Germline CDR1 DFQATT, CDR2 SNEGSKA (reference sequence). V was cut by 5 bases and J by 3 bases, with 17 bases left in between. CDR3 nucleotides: TGCAGTGCTGACCCGGCATTGGGAGTCTACGAGCAGTACTTC. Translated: CSADPALGVYEQYF.

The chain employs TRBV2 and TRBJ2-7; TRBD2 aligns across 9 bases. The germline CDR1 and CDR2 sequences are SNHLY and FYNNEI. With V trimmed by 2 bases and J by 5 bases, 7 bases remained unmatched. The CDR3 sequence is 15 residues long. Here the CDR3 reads CASSESLAGHNEQYF. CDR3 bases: TGTGCCAGCAGTGAAAGCCTAGCGGGACACAACGAGCAGTACTTC.

CDR3 sequence (DNA): TGTGCCAGCAGTATGGACCGATCAAGGGGCTACACCTTC. It codes for CASSMDRSRGYTF. This chain joins TRBV7-9 and TRBJ1-2, with D unclear. This CDR3 contains 13 residues. The V gene's germline CDR1 is SEHNR and CDR2 FQNEAQ (reference sequence). Trimming left V 6 bases short and J 8 bases short, with 16 bases between.

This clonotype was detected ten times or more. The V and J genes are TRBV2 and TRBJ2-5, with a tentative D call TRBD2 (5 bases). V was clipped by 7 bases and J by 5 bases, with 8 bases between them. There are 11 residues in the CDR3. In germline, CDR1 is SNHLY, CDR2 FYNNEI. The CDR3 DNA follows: TGTGCCAGCATGGAGGTTGAGACCCAGTACTTC. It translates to CASMEVETQYF.

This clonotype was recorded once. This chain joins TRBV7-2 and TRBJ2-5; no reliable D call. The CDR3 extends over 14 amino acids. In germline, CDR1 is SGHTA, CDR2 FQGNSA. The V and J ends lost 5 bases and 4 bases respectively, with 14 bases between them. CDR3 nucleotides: TGTGCCAGCAGCCAAGCTAACTATAGAGAGACCCAGTACTTC. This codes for CASSQANYRETQYF.

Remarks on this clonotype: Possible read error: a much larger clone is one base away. The CDR3 DNA is TGTGCCATCAGTCCAGGAAGGTTTACTTTCGAGCAGTACTTC. Protein sequence: CAISPGRFTFEQYF. The gene calls are TRBV10-3 and TRBJ2-7; D is ambiguous. This CDR3 spans 14 amino acids. From germline, CDR1 is ENHRY and CDR2 SYGVKD. Trimming removed 5 bases from V and 6 bases from J, with 17 bases in between.

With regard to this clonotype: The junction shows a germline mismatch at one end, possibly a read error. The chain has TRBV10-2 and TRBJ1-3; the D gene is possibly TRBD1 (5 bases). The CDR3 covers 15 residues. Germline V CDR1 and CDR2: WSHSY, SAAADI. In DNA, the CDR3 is TGTGCCAGCACCCCTCTGGGGCACTCTGGAAACACCATATATTTT. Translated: CASTPLGHSGNTIYF.

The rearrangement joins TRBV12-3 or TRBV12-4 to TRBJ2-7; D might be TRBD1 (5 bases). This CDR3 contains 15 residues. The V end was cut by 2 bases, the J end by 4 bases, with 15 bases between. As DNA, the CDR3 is TGTGCCAGCAGTTTAACGGACACCGGTCTTTACGAGCAGTACTTC. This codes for CASSLTDTGLYEQYF.

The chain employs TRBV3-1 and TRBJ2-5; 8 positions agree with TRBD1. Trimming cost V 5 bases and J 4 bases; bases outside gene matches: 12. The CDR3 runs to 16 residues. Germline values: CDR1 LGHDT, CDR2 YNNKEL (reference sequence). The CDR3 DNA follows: TGTGCCAGCAGCGGAGGGCCAAGGACAGGGCGAGAGACCCAGTACTTC. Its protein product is CASSGGPRTGRETQYF.

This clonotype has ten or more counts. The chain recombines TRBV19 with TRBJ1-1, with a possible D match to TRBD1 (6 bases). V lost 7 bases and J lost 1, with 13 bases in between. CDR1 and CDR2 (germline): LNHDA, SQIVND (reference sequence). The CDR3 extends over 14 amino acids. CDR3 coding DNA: TGTGCCAGTAAGGTCGTACAGGGGAACACTGAAGCTTTCTTT. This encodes CASKVVQGNTEAFF.

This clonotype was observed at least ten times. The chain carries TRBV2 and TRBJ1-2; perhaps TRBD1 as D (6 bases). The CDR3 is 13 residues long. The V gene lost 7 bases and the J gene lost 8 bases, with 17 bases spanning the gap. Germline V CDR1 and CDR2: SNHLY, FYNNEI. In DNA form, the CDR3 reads TGTGCCAGCATGGGGGCAGGGGATCAGGGCTACACCTTC. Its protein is CASMGAGDQGYTF.

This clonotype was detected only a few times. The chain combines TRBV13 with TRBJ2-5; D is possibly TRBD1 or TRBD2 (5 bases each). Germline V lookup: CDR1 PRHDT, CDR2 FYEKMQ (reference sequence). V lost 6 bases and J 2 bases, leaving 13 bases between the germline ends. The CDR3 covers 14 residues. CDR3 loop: CASRSWGRQETQYF. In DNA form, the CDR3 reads TGTGCCAGCAGGAGCTGGGGGAGACAAGAGACCCAGTACTTC.

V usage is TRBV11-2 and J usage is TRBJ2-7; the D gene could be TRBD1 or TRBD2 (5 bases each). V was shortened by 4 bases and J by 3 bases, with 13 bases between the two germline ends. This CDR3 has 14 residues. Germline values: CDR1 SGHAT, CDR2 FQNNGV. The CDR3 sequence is CASSSGTVDYEQYF. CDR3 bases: TGTGCCAGCAGCTCCGGGACGGTGGACTACGAGCAGTACTTC.

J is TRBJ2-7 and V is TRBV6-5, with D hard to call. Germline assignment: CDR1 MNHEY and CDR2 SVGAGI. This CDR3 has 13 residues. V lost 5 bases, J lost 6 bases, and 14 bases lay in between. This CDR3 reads CASSGDTSGEQYF. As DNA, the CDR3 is TGTGCCAGCAGTGGAGACACGAGTGGCGAGCAGTACTTC.

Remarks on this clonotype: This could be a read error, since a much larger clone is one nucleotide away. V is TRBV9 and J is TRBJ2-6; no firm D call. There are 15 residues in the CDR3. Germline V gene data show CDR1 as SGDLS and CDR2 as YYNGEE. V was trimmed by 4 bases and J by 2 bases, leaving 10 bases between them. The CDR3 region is CASSQVSAGANVLTF. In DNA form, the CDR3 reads TGTGCCAGCAGCCAGGTCAGCGCTGGGGCCAACGTCCTGACTTTC.